This TCR beta chain was profiled in a study of regulatory T cells in long-lasting Graves disease. Germline V CDR1 and CDR2: SNHLY, FYNNEI. This CDR3 region has 13 residues. Library construction for TCR beta used iRepertoire HTBI primers and Arm-PCR of CDR3 regions. TCRdb independently ran MiXCR on the multiplex PCR reads; one entry per CDR3 protein. The table has about 430,000 distinct CDR3 sequences, 21% seen once; the top ten hold around 15%. The time point was: persistent/refractory GD, antithyroid drugs over 5 years with positive TRAb. Following extraction of RNA from PBMCs, that RNA was used to make the TCR library. Concerning this clonotype itself: This probably arose from a read error, given a far larger clone one base away.

This rearrangement joins TRBV2 to TRBJ1-1, with no clear D. The receptor was isolated from a female donor with Graves disease. The sequences come from peripheral blood mononuclear cells (PBMCs), collected when the disease was refractory, from a patient treated with antithyroid drugs. Here the CDR3 reads CVSRPQAYTEAFF. In DNA form, the CDR3 reads TGTGTCAGCAGGCCCCAGGCTTACACTGAAGCTTTCTTT.